This TCR beta chain was identified in a study of long-term antiretroviral therapy in people with HIV. This clone has just one count. Other DNA variants within this sample encode the same CDR3. Until DNA extraction, the samples held between 1-10 million cryopreserved PBMC. Germline V gives CDR1 SGHDT, CDR2 YYEEEE. V shed 2 bases and J shed 5 bases, with 4 bases lying between them. The CDR3 covers 11 residues. Version v3.0 of the immunoSEQ assay ran at survey level. TCRdb's copy holds only in-frame clones and misses some; the assay was immunoSEQ multiplex PCR. This table holds roughly 30,000 clones, approximately 83% found once.

V usage is TRBV5-6 and J usage is TRBJ2-5; D remains ambiguous. Sample: unsorted PBMCs, taken 0.8 years before starting antiretroviral therapy. The sequence derives from a man between 18 and 29 years old with HIV. CDR3: CASSFSETQYF. The CDR3, as DNA: TGTGCCAGCAGCTTCTCCGAGACCCAGTACTTC.